Each of the 22 T cell receptor beta chains below was sequenced from the same sample in a study of blood T cell repertoires in COVID-19. Libraries were prepared by immunoSEQ multiplex PCR; TCRdb keeps only in-frame clonotypes and omits some of them. This table holds a few hundred thousand clones, around 85% found once. Sequenced: PBMCs or T cells enriched from blood (not recorded which). These receptors came from a woman aged 30 to 39 who had recovered from COVID-19.

This clone turned up a few times. This sequence joins TRBV5-4 and TRBJ1-1; D is ambiguous. The CDR3 runs 13 residues. Germline V CDR1 and CDR2: SGHNT, YYREEE (reference sequence). The V end lost 4 bases, the J end lost 6 bases, and 13 bases lay between the germline ends. The CDR3 region has the DNA TGTGCCAGCAGCCTAAAGGGAGGAGCTGAAGCTTTCTTT. This translates into CASSLKGGAEAFF.

This sequence joins TRBV11-2 and TRBJ1-2; no clear D. Germline V CDR1 and CDR2: SGHAT, FQNNGV. V was cut by 0 bases and J by 4 bases, with 6 bases left in between. The CDR3 runs 13 residues. The CDR3 region has the DNA TGTGCCAGCAGCTTAGATGGCAGCTATGGCTACACCTTC. This translates into CASSLDGSYGYTF.

The chain carries TRBV2 and TRBJ1-2, with a weak D call TRBD1 (6 bases). V was pared by 5 bases and J by 8 bases, with 18 bases between. CDR1 SNHLY and CDR2 FYNNEI come from the germline V gene. The CDR3 has 14 amino acids. CDR3: CASSTSQGSGGYTF. The CDR3 region has the DNA TGTGCCAGCAGTACCTCCCAGGGGTCGGGGGGCTACACCTTC.

The genes are TRBV28 and TRBJ1-2, with D perhaps TRBD1 (6 bases). The CDR3 runs to 13 residues. CDR1 is MDHEN, CDR2 SYDVKM, per germline. Deletions cut 8 bases from V and 4 bases from J, with 14 bases between. CDR3 bases: TGTGCCAGCGCGGCAGGGGACGGCTATGGCTACACCTTC. This sequence encodes CASAAGDGYGYTF.

The chain recombines TRBV18 with TRBJ2-7; weak D call: TRBD1 (5 bases). Germline values: CDR1 KGHSH, CDR2 LQKENI. Trimming took off 3 bases at V and 3 bases at J, with 6 bases between the two ends. The CDR3 extends over 12 amino acids. This chain's CDR3 is CASSPDNYEQYF. Here the CDR3 DNA reads TGTGCCAGCTCACCGGACAACTACGAGCAGTACTTC.

The chain carries TRBV9 and TRBJ2-3, with D perhaps matching TRBD1 (5 bases). The CDR3 totals 13 residues. Germline-derived CDR1 and CDR2 are SGDLS and YYNGEE. V lost 3 bases and J 6 bases, leaving 11 bases between the germline ends. CDR3 loop: CASSGQGADTQYF. The CDR3 coding sequence is TGTGCCAGCAGCGGGCAGGGTGCCGATACGCAGTATTTT.

The chain uses TRBV10-3 and TRBJ2-1; no clear D gene. CDR3 size: 16 residues. V dropped 4 bases and J dropped 0 bases, with 13 bases sitting between them. Germline CDR1 reads ENHRY; CDR2 reads SYGVKD. CDR3 bases: TGTGCCATCAGTGGGGCAGAAAGTTCCTCCTACAATGAGCAGTTCTTC. Its translation: CAISGAESSSYNEQFF.

V is TRBV28 and J is TRBJ2-7; no firm D call. The CDR3 is 14 residues long. Trimming cost V 5 bases and J 2 bases, with 13 bases left between them. The V gene's germline CDR1 is MDHEN and CDR2 SYDVKM. The CDR3 reads CASSTTEFPYEQYF. In DNA, the CDR3 is TGTGCCAGCAGTACCACAGAGTTCCCCTACGAGCAGTACTTC.

Only a few counts were recorded for this clone. The chain joins TRBV10-2 to TRBJ1-2, with TRBD1 matching 8 bases. The germline CDR1 and CDR2 sequences are WSHSY and SAAADI. The CDR3 is 14 residues long. Trimming at V came to 6 bases and at J to 4 bases, leaving 7 bases not matched to a gene. The CDR3, as DNA: TGCGCCAGCAGGGACAGGGTGGCACTCTATGGCTACACCTTC. Amino acid sequence: CASRDRVALYGYTF.

The chain combines TRBV27 with TRBJ2-7; 9 nucleotides line up with TRBD2. Per germline, CDR1 MNHEY and CDR2 SMNVEV (reference sequence). This CDR3 spans 16 amino acids. With 4 bases clipped from V and 4 bases from J, the junction kept 11 bases outside the gene matches. CDR3 sequence reads: CASSSTPAGGRYEQYF. The CDR3 DNA follows: TGTGCCAGCAGTTCAACCCCAGCGGGAGGACGGTACGAGCAGTACTTC.

This chain connects TRBV29-1 to TRBJ1-2, with D unclear. Germline V gene sequence: CDR1 SQVTM, CDR2 ANQGSEA. Trimming left V 7 bases short and J 7 bases short, with 13 bases between. The CDR3 loop spans 11 amino acids. The CDR3 DNA reads TGCAGCGCTCCCTCAGAGGGTGGCTACACCTTC. It codes for CSAPSEGGYTF.

A word on this clone: This specimen includes other DNA sequences encoding the same CDR3. The V gene is TRBV2, the J gene TRBJ2-1; 9 nucleotides match TRBD2. This CDR3 is built from 14 residues. Per germline, CDR1 SNHLY and CDR2 FYNNEI. V lost 4 bases, J lost 4 bases, and 2 bases stayed unmatched. This CDR3 reads CASSGLAGYNEQFF. The CDR3 DNA reads as TGTGCCAGCAGTGGCCTAGCGGGGTACAATGAGCAGTTCTTC.

The chain joins TRBV7-9 to TRBJ2-3; perhaps TRBD1 as D (7 bases). Looked up from germline, CDR1 is SEHNR and CDR2 is FQNEAQ (reference sequence). This CDR3 is 15 amino acids long. The ends were cut back, 2 bases at V and 6 bases at J, with 15 bases in the middle. The CDR3 DNA reads TGTGCCAGCAGCTTAATGGCGGCAGGGGGGGATACGCAGTATTTT. Amino acid sequence: CASSLMAAGGDTQYF.

The chain is built from TRBV29-1 and TRBJ1-1; TRBD1 is a possible D gene (6 bases). The germline CDR1 and CDR2 sequences are SQVTM and ANQGSEA. The germline V and J ends were trimmed by 6 bases and 5 bases, with 13 bases remaining between them. This CDR3 region has 12 residues. The DNA of the CDR3 is TGCAGCGTCACACAGGGTCGAACTGAAGCTTTCTTT. Its translation: CSVTQGRTEAFF.

A remark on this clone: The junction departs from the called germline gene at one end, perhaps through a read error. The CDR3 sequence is CASSNREEPLSF. DNA of the CDR3: TGTGCCAGCAGTAATCGCGAAGAACCCCTATCATTT. V is TRBV7-9 and J is TRBJ1-1; D is ambiguous. The CDR3 covers 12 residues. The germline V gene encodes CDR1 SEHNR and CDR2 FQNEAQ (reference sequence).

The chain has TRBV9 and TRBJ2-7; D gene ambiguous. Germline V lookup: CDR1 SGDLS, CDR2 YYNGEE. Trimming pared 4 bases from V and 0 bases from J, leaving 8 bases between. This CDR3 is built from 13 residues. CDR3 DNA sequence: TGTGCCAGCAGCCCTCCGCGCTCCTACGAGCAGTACTTC. Translation gives CASSPPRSYEQYF.

The table lists this clone with a count of one. The rearrangement joins TRBV12-3 or TRBV12-4 to TRBJ1-1; D gene ambiguous. The CDR3 is 13 amino acids. V was cut by 0 bases and J by 8 bases, with 10 bases left in between. CDR3 DNA sequence: TGTGCCAGCAGTTTAGCTGCCGGTTCCGAAGCTTTCTTT. Translating it yields CASSLAAGSEAFF.

This chain links TRBV7-6 with TRBJ2-1, with TRBD2 matching 7 bases. This CDR3 spans 16 amino acids. CDR1 is SGHVS, CDR2 FNYEAQ, per germline. J lost 5 bases, V lost 5 bases, and 12 bases had no gene match. CDR3 loop: CASSPIAGPANNEQFF. The CDR3, as DNA: TGTGCCAGCAGCCCAATAGCGGGTCCGGCGAACAATGAGCAGTTCTTC.

This clone was seen a few times. J is TRBJ1-5 and V is TRBV28, with D unresolved. Trimming removed 3 bases from V and 0 bases from J, with 9 bases in between. The CDR3 covers 15 residues. Germline assignment: CDR1 MDHEN and CDR2 SYDVKM. This CDR3 reads CASSLSQHSNQPQHF. CDR3 DNA sequence: TGTGCCAGCAGTTTGTCGCAACATAGCAATCAGCCCCAGCATTTT.

This clone appeared a few times. V gene TRBV7-9 combines with J gene TRBJ2-1; D perhaps matches TRBD1 (6 bases). V was shortened by 1 base and J by 7 bases, with 8 bases between the two germline ends. CDR1 is SEHNR and CDR2 is FQNEAQ in the germline V gene (reference sequence). The CDR3 has 13 amino acids. DNA of the CDR3: TGTGCCAGCAGCTTAGGAACAGGGAATGAGCAGTTCTTC. It encodes CASSLGTGNEQFF.

The gene calls are TRBV13 and TRBJ2-1, with TRBD2 identical over 8 bases. The CDR3 runs 15 residues. The germline gives CDR1 PRHDT, CDR2 FYEKMQ (reference sequence). J lost 4 bases, V lost 4 bases, and 6 bases had no gene match. DNA for the CDR3: TGTGCCAGCAGCTCCCGGGGGGGCGAATACAATGAGCAGTTCTTC. Its protein is CASSSRGGEYNEQFF.

This clone came up once. The chain has TRBV13 and TRBJ2-1; 16 bases agree with TRBD2. Unmatched junction bases numbered 17, after V lost 0 bases and J lost 6 bases. The CDR3 sequence is 22 residues long. Germline V gives CDR1 PRHDT, CDR2 FYEKMQ (reference sequence). CDR3 nucleotide sequence: TGTGCCAGCAGCTTAGGCCTGGGACTAGCGGGGGGGCTGGAGTATTCTGGCAATGAGCAGTTCTTC. Protein product: CASSLGLGLAGGLEYSGNEQFF.